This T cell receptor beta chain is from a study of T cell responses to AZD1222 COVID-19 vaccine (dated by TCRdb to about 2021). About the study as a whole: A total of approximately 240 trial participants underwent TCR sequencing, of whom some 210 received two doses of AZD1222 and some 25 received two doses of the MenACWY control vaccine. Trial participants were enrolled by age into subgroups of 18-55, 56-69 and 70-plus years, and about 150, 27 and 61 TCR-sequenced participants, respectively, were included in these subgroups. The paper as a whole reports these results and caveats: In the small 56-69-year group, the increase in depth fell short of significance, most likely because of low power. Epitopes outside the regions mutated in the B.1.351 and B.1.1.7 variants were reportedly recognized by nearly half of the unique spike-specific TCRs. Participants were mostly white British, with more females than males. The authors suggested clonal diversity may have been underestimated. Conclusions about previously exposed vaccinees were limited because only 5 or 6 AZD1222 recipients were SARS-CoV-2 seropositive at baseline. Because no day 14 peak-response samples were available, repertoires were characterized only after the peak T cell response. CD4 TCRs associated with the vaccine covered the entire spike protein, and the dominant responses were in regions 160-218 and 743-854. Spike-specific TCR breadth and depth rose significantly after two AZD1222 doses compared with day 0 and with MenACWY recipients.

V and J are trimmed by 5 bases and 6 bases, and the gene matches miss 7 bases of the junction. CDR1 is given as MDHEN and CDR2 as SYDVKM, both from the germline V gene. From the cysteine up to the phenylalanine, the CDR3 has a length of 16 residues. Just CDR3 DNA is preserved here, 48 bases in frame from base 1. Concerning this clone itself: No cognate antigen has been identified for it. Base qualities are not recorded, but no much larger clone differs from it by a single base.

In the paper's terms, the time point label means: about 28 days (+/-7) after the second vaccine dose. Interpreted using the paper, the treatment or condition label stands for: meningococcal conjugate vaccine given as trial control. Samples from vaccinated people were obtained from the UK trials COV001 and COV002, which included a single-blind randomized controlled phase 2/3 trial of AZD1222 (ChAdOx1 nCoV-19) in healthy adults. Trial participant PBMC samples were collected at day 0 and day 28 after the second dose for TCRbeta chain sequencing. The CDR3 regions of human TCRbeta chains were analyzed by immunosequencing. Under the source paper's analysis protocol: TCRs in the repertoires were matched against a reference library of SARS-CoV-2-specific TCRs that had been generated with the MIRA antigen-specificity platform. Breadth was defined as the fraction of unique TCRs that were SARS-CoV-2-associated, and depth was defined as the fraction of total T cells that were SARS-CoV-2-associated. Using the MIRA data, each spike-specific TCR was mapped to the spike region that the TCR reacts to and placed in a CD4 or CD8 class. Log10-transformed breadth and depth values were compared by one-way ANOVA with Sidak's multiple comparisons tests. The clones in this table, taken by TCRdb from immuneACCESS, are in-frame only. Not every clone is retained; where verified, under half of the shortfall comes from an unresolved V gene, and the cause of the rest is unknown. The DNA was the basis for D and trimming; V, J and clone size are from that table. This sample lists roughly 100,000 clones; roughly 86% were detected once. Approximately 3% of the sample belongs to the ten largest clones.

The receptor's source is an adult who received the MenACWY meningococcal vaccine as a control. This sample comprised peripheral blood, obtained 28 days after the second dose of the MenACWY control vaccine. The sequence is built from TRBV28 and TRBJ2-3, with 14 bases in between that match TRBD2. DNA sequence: TGTGCCAGCAGTCGAGACGGGACTAGCGGGGGTGATACGCAGTATTTT. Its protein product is CASSRDGTSGGDTQYF.